The 24 T cell receptor beta chains reported below all come from one sample, sequenced in a study of blood T cell repertoires in COVID-19 (dated by TCRdb to 2018 to 2021). The library was generated by the immunoSEQ multiplex PCR assay. TCRdb took this table from immuneACCESS and kept in-frame rearrangements with V and J called. Such tables lack part of the clones; where checked against another copy, unresolved V genes explain under half of the gap, and the rest is unexplained. The table for this sample lists fewer than 350,000 clones; 85% to 90% of them were counted only once. The top ten hold approximately 1.5% of the sample. Sequenced material: PBMCs or T cells enriched from blood (not recorded which). The receptors originated from a woman younger than 30 with acute COVID-19.

The J gene is TRBJ1-1, the V gene TRBV2; no firm D call. This CDR3 is 12 amino acids long. V was pared by 2 bases and J by 1 base, with 2 bases between. The germline V gene has CDR1 SNHLY and CDR2 FYNNEI. This chain's CDR3 is CASSEQNTEAFF. In DNA, the CDR3 is TGTGCCAGCAGTGAACAGAACACTGAAGCTTTCTTT.

The chain employs TRBV5-1 and TRBJ2-1; 10 bases are shared with TRBD2. CDR3 length: 18 amino acids. Germline trimming cut 0 bases from V and 4 bases from J; bases unmatched to any gene: 10. Per germline, CDR1 SGHRS and CDR2 YFSETQ. In DNA form, the CDR3 reads TGCGCCAGCAGCTTGGCCGCGGCTAGCGGGAGTCAATACAATGAGCAGTTCTTC. It codes for CASSLAAASGSQYNEQFF.

The rearrangement links TRBV28 to TRBJ2-7; 9 bases map to TRBD1. This CDR3 has 15 amino acids. The V segment lost 6 bases and the J segment 6 bases; nucleotides outside the gene matches: 12. The germline gives CDR1 MDHEN, CDR2 SYDVKM. CDR3 nucleotide sequence: TGTGCCAGCAGCCCTTCCGGGACAGGGAAACGCGAGCAGTACTTC. This translates into CASSPSGTGKREQYF.

This clone was seen only a few times. V and J are TRBV18 and TRBJ2-7; 14 nucleotides match TRBD2. The V segment lost 5 bases and the J segment 7 bases; nucleotides outside the gene matches: 10. Germline CDR1 and CDR2: KGHSH and LQKENI. The CDR3 runs 16 residues. The CDR3 DNA is TGTGCCAGCTCAGGCGGAGCGGGACTAGCGGGAGTTGAGCAGTACTTC. Its translation is CASSGGAGLAGVEQYF.

The chain combines TRBV4-2 with TRBJ1-2; 11 positions match TRBD1. The CDR3 has 15 residues. The germline V gene has CDR1 LGHNA and CDR2 YNFKEQ. Germline trimming cut 2 bases from V and 4 bases from J; bases unmatched to any gene: 3. CDR3 DNA sequence: TGTGCCAGCAGCCAAACCGGGACAGGGGGCTATGGCTACACCTTC. Residues: CASSQTGTGGYGYTF.

This chain links TRBV4-1 with TRBJ2-5; D is perhaps TRBD2 (6 bases). The CDR3 is 16 amino acids. V lost 4 bases, J lost 5 bases, and 20 bases lay in between. The germline gives CDR1 MGHRA, CDR2 YSYEKL. The chain's CDR3 is CASSLTPPGGLETQYF. The CDR3 DNA sequence: TGCGCCAGCAGCCTCACCCCGCCCGGAGGGCTGGAGACCCAGTACTTC.

The chain has TRBV19 and TRBJ1-4; tentatively, D is TRBD1 (5 bases). CDR1 and CDR2 (germline): LNHDA, SQIVND (reference sequence). The CDR3 covers 13 residues. V gave up 6 bases and J gave up 10 bases, with 15 bases separating them. The CDR3 DNA follows: TGTGCCAGTAGCCCTGAAGGGGCCGGAAAACTGTTTTTT. The encoded protein is CASSPEGAGKLFF.

The rearrangement joins TRBV3-1 (or the pseudogene TRBV3-2) to TRBJ2-1; 12 nucleotides line up with TRBD2. This CDR3 has 15 residues. J gave up 8 bases and V 4 bases, and 6 bases lay outside the gene matches. From germline, CDR1 is LGHDT and CDR2 YNNKEL (reference sequence). CDR3 region: CASSPTSGRMYEQFF. Written as DNA, the CDR3 is TGTGCCAGCAGCCCTACTAGCGGGAGGATGTATGAGCAGTTCTTC.

The sample holds a few counts of this clone. The CDR3: CASSENRGTGELFF. The CDR3 DNA reads TGCGCCAGCAGTGAAAATAGGGGAACCGGGGAGCTGTTTTTT. This sequence joins TRBV10-1 and TRBJ2-2; D perhaps matches TRBD1 (5 bases). Germline V gives CDR1 WNHNN, CDR2 SYGVQD (reference sequence). This CDR3 has 14 amino acids. V gave up 3 bases and J gave up 5 bases, with 10 bases separating them.

The chain employs TRBV7-2 and TRBJ1-4; a weak D match, TRBD1 (5 bases). Germline CDR1 SGHTA, CDR2 FQGNSA. The length of the CDR3 is 15 residues. The ends were cut back, 1 base at V and 1 base at J, with 7 bases in the middle. CDR3 sequence reads: CASSLGGGTNEKLFF. DNA of the CDR3: TGTGCCAGCAGCTTAGGGGGGGGAACTAATGAAAAACTGTTTTTT. Looking up the rest from reference TRBV7-2 and TRBJ1-4 gives the full variable domain: GAGVSQSPSNKVTEKGKDVELRCDPISGHTALYWYRQSLGQGLEFLIYFQGNSAPDKSGLPSDRFSAERTGGSVSTLTIQRTQQEDSAVYLCASSLGGGTNEKLFFGSGTQLSVL.

The table lists this clone with a few counts. V is TRBV3-1 (or the pseudogene TRBV3-2) and J is TRBJ2-7; 8 nucleotides align to TRBD2. The CDR3 length is 15 residues. CDR1 LGHDT and CDR2 YNNKEL come from the germline V gene (reference sequence). V was clipped by 4 bases and J by 4 bases; unmatched bases: 9. CDR3 in DNA: TGTGCCAGCAGCCCATGGGGTAGCGGGGAGTACGAGCAGTACTTC. As protein: CASSPWGSGEYEQYF.

This rearrangement joins TRBV4-3 to TRBJ2-7; TRBD2 matches 11 bases. This CDR3 comprises 15 residues. CDR1 LGHNA and CDR2 YSLEER come from the germline V gene. V trimming: 5 bases; J trimming: 3 bases; junction bases outside the gene matches: 6. CDR3 residues: CASSKGLAELYEQYF. The CDR3 DNA follows: TGCGCCAGCAGCAAGGGACTAGCGGAACTCTACGAGCAGTACTTC.

This clone was recorded once. The rearrangement joins TRBV6-2 or TRBV6-3 to TRBJ2-1; 9 bases line up with TRBD2. CDR1 is MNHEY and CDR2 is SVGEGT in the germline V gene. The CDR3 covers 16 residues. The trim removed 6 bases at V and 2 bases at J, leaving 8 bases unmatched. Here the CDR3 reads CASSFSGSPPYNEQFF. CDR3 nucleotides: TGTGCCAGCAGCTTTAGCGGGAGTCCCCCCTACAATGAGCAGTTCTTC.

This chain uses TRBV19 with TRBJ2-2, with D tentatively TRBD1 (5 bases). In germline, CDR1 is LNHDA, CDR2 SQIVND (reference sequence). The V end lost 0 bases, the J end lost 4 bases, and 15 bases lay between the germline ends. The CDR3 has 17 residues. The CDR3 loop is CASSIEATVPATGELFF. The DNA of the CDR3 is TGTGCCAGTAGTATAGAGGCGACAGTCCCGGCCACCGGGGAGCTGTTTTTT.

The V and J genes are TRBV25-1 and TRBJ2-3; possibly TRBD1 for D (6 bases). With 7 bases removed from V and 9 bases from J, the gap between germline ends came to 11 bases. The CDR3 runs 11 residues. Germline V gene lookup returns CDR1 MGHDK and CDR2 SYGVNS. The CDR3 sequence is CASKYQGTQYF. CDR3 nucleotide sequence: TGTGCCAGCAAGTATCAGGGGACGCAGTATTTT.

This clone was seen a handful of times. V and J are TRBV10-3 and TRBJ1-2, with D possibly being TRBD1 (5 bases). The ends were cut back, 9 bases at V and 6 bases at J, with 17 bases in the middle. The CDR3 extends over 13 amino acids. In germline, CDR1 is ENHRY, CDR2 SYGVKD. The CDR3 spells CAIRGGALDGYTF. CDR3 nucleotide sequence: TGTGCCATAAGGGGAGGGGCGCTAGATGGCTACACCTTC.

This sequence joins TRBV10-3 and TRBJ2-7; 8 bases map to TRBD1. The CDR3 covers 21 residues. After removal of 6 bases from V and 3 bases from J, the junction contained 28 bases not matched to a gene. In germline, CDR1 is ENHRY, CDR2 SYGVKD. The CDR3 nucleotides read TGTGCCATCAGGGGTACGACAGGGGAAGGAGTAATTTCTTGCTCAAACTACGAGCAGTACTTC. Amino acids: CAIRGTTGEGVISCSNYEQYF.

The chain employs TRBV19 and TRBJ1-2, with 8 bases that match TRBD1. The germline CDR1 and CDR2 sequences are LNHDA and SQIVND (reference sequence). With 4 bases clipped from V and 3 bases from J, the junction kept 4 bases outside the gene matches. The CDR3 sequence is 14 residues long. The CDR3 protein is CASSTGDRYYGYTF. The CDR3 bases are TGTGCCAGTAGTACCGGGGACAGGTACTATGGCTACACCTTC. Filled out from reference TRBV19 and TRBJ1-2, the complete variable domain reads DGGITQSPKYLFRKEGQNVTLSCEQNLNHDAMYWYRQDPGQGLRLIYYSQIVNDFQKGDIAEGYSVSREKKESFPLTVTSAQKNPTAFYLCASSTGDRYYGYTFGSGTRLTVV.

The chain links TRBV29-1 to TRBJ2-7; 8 bases align to TRBD1. The germline V gene encodes CDR1 SQVTM and CDR2 ANQGSEA. This CDR3 is 13 amino acids long. Trimming removed 5 bases from V and 4 bases from J; junction bases left unmatched: 7. CDR3 DNA sequence: TGCAGCGTTACCGGGACAGGCCAATACGAGCAGTACTTC. Protein: CSVTGTGQYEQYF.

V is TRBV6-5 and J is TRBJ2-7, with TRBD1 identical over 10 bases. The length of the CDR3 is 15 residues. In germline, CDR1 is MNHEY, CDR2 SVGAGI. Trimming cost V 6 bases and J 2 bases; bases outside gene matches: 7. CDR3 sequence: CASRAAGTGAYEQYF. CDR3 DNA: TGTGCCAGCAGAGCCGCCGGGACAGGGGCCTACGAGCAGTACTTC.

This clone was observed a single time. The chain joins TRBV28 to TRBJ1-6, with D maybe TRBD1 (6 bases). There are 14 residues in the CDR3. Between the trimmed V and J ends, which lost 3 bases and 7 bases, there was a span of 10 bases. Germline V CDR1 and CDR2: MDHEN, SYDVKM. CDR3 coding DNA: TGTGCCAGCAGTTTTGTACAGGGAAATTCACCCCTCCACTTT. This encodes CASSFVQGNSPLHF.

This chain joins TRBV6-5 and TRBJ1-1, with D possibly matching TRBD1 (5 bases). The V end lost 0 bases, the J end lost 10 bases, and 9 bases lay between the germline ends. Germline values: CDR1 MNHEY, CDR2 SVGAGI. The CDR3 totals 12 residues. The CDR3 DNA reads as TGTGCCAGCAGTTACTCGGGGCCCCCAGCTTTCTTT. Its translation is CASSYSGPPAFF.

The J gene is TRBJ1-1, the V gene TRBV4-1, with 7 nucleotides matching TRBD1. The CDR3 is made up of 15 amino acids. J was trimmed by 1 base and V by 1 base; bases with no gene match: 3. Germline V lookup: CDR1 MGHRA, CDR2 YSYEKL. The CDR3, as DNA: TGCGCCAGCAGCCAAGTTGACAGGGAGAACACTGAAGCTTTCTTT. Amino acids: CASSQVDRENTEAFF.

The J gene is TRBJ1-5, the V gene TRBV7-2; a possible D gene is TRBD1 (5 bases). V lost 1 base and J 4 bases, leaving 8 bases between the germline ends. Per germline, CDR1 SGHTA and CDR2 FQGNSA. CDR3 length: 14 amino acids. The chain's CDR3 is CASSLVGVNQPQHF. CDR3 coding DNA: TGTGCCAGCAGCTTAGTAGGGGTAAATCAGCCCCAGCATTTT.